Sequencing of this T cell receptor (beta chain) was carried out in a study of radiotherapy plus CTLA-4 blockade in lung cancer. The method was immunoSEQ multiplex PCR; TCRdb's version includes in-frame clones alone and lacks a portion of them. This table holds tens of thousands of clones, over 70% found once. The CDR3 loop spans 14 amino acids. CDR1 is LGHNT, CDR2 FRNRAP, per germline. V was clipped by 6 bases and J by 4 bases, with 16 bases between them. The clonotype was recovered from a human donor with non-small cell lung cancer that progressed on radiotherapy plus ipilimumab. The sample consisted of peripheral blood, taken from a patient treated with radiotherapy plus ipilimumab. The chain combines TRBV12-5 with TRBJ2-7, with D perhaps matching TRBD1 or TRBD2 (6 bases each). The CDR3 loop reads CASGVGGPPYEQYF. The CDR3 nucleotides read TGTGCTAGTGGGGTCGGGGGCCCGCCGTACGAGCAGTACTTC.